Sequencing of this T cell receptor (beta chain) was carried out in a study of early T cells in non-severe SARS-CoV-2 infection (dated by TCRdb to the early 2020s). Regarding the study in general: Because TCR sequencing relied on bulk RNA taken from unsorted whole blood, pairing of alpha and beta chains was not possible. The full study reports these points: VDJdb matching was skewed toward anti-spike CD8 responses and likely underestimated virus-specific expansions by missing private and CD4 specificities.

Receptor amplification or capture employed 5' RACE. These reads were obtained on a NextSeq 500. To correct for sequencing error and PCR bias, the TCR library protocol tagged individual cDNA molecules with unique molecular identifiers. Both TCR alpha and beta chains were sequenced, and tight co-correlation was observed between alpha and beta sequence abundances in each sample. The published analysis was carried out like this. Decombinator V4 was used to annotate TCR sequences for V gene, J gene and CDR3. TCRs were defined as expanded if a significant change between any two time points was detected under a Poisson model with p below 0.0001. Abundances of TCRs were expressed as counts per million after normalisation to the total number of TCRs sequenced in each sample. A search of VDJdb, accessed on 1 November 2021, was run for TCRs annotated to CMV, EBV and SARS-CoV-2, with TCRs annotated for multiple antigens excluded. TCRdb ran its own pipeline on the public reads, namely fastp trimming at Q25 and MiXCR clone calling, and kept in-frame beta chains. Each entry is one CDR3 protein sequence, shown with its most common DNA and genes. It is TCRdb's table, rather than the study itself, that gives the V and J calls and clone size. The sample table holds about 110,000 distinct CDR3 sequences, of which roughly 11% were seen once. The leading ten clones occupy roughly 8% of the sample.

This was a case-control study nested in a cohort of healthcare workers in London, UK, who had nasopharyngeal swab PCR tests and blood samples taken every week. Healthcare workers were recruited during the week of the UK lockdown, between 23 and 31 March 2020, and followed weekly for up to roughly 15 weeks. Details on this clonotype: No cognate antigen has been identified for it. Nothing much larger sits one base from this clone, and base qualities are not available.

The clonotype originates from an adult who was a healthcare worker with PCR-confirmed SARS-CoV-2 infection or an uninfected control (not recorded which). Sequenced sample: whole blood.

The CDR3 amino acid sequence is: CASGQLAGGVGTQYF. The nucleotide sequence reads TGTGCCAGCGGACAACTAGCGGGAGGTGTAGGTACGCAGTATTTT. Here the chain combines TRBV7-9 and TRBJ2-3, with 12 bases aligning to TRBD2. The cysteine opens and the phenylalanine closes a CDR3 of 15 amino acids. The DNA shown is the 45-base CDR3, in frame from base 1. For CDR1 and CDR2, the germline V gene (reference sequence) lists SEHNR and FQNEAQ. Trimming removed 8 bases from V and 8 bases from J; the gene matches leave 11 bases unexplained.